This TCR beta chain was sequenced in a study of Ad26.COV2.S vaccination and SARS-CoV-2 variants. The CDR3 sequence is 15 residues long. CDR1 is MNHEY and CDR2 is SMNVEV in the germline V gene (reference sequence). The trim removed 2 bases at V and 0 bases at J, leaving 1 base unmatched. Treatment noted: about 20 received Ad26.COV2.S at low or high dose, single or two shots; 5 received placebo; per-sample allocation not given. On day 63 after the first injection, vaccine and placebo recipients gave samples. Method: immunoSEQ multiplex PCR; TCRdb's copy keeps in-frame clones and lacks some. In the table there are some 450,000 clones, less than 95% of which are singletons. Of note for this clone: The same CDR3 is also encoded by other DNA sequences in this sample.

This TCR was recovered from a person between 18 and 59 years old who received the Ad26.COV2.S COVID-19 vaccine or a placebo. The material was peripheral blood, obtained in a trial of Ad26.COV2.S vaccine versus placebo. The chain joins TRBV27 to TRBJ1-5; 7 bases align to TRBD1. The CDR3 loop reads CASSLTGDSNQPQHF. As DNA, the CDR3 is TGTGCCAGCAGTTTAACAGGGGATAGCAATCAGCCCCAGCATTTT.